This TCR beta chain was identified in a study of blood T cell repertoires in COVID-19. With V trimmed by 2 bases and J by 0 bases, 23 bases remained unmatched. The CDR3 spans 24 residues. CDR1 and CDR2 from the germline V gene are SGHRS and YFSETQ. Clones were sequenced by immunoSEQ multiplex PCR, and TCRdb holds only the in-frame ones, with some missing. The sample includes some 190,000 clones, 60% to 80% of them seen just once. The receptor was isolated from a man between 60 and 70 years old who had been exposed to COVID-19. Specimen: PBMCs or T cells enriched from blood (not recorded which). This chain links TRBV5-1 with TRBJ2-3; 14 bases align to TRBD2. This chain's CDR3 is CASSLETRGLGLAGGFFSTDTQYF. The CDR3 region has the DNA TGCGCCAGCAGCTTAGAGACCAGGGGGTTAGGACTAGCGGGAGGTTTCTTTAGCACAGATACGCAGTATTTT.